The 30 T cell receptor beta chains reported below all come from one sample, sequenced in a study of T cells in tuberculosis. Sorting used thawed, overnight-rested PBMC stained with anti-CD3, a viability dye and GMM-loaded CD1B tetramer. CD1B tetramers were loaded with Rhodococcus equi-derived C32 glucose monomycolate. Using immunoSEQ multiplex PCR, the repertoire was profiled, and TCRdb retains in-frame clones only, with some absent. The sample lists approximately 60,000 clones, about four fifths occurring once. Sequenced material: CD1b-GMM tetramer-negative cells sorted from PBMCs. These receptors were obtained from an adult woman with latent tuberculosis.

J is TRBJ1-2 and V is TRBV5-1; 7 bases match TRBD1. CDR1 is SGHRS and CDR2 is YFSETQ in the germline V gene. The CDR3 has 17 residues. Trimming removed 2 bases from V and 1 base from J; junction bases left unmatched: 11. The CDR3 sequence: CASSFGSLGQSNYGYTF. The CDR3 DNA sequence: TGCGCCAGCAGCTTTGGGTCCTTGGGACAGAGTAACTATGGCTACACCTTC.

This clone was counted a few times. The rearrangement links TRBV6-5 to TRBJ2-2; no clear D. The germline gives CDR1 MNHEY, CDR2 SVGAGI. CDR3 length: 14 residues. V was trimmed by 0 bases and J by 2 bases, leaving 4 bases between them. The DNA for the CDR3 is TGTGCCAGCAGTTACTCGAGAAACACCGGGGAGCTGTTTTTT. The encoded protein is CASSYSRNTGELFF.

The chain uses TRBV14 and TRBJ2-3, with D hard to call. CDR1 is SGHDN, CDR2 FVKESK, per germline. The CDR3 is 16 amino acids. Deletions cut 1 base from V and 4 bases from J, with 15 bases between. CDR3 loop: CASSQGIGRLPDTQYF. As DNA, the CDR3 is TGTGCCAGCAGCCAAGGTATTGGCCGTTTACCAGATACGCAGTATTTT.

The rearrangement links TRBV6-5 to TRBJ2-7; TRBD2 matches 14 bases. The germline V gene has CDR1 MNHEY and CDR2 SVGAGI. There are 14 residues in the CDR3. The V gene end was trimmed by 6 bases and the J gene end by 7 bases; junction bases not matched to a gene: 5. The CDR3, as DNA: TGTGCCAGCAGCCTGGGACTAGCGGGAGCTGAGCAGTACTTC. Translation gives CASSLGLAGAEQYF.

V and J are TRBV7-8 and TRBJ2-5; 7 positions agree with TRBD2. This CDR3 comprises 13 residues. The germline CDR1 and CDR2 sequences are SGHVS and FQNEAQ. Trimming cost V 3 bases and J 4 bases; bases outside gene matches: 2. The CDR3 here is CASSLGGRETQYF. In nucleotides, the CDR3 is TGTGCCAGCAGCTTGGGGGGGAGAGAGACCCAGTACTTC. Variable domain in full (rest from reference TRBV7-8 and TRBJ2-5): GAGVSQSPRYKVAKRGQDVALRCDPISGHVSLFWYQQALGQGPEFLTYFQNEAQLDKSGLPSDRFFAERPEGSVSTLKIQRTQQEDSAVYLCASSLGGRETQYFGPGTRLLVL.

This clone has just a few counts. CDR3 protein: CASDRGDSGNTIYF. CDR3 nucleotides: TGTGCCAGCGACAGGGGCGACTCTGGAAACACCATATATTTT. The J gene is TRBJ1-3, the V gene TRBV2, with TRBD1 matching 8 bases. Per germline, CDR1 SNHLY and CDR2 FYNNEI. This CDR3 comprises 14 residues. The V gene end was trimmed by 8 bases and the J gene end by 0 bases; junction bases not matched to a gene: 3.

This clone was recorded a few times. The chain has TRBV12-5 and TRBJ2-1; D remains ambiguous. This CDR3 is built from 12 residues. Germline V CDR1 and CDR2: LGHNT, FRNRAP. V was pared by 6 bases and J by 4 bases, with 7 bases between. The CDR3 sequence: CASGQLYNEQFF. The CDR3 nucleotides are TGTGCTAGTGGACAGTTGTACAATGAGCAGTTCTTC. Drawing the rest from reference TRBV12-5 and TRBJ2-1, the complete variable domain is DARVTQTPRHKVTEMGQEVTMRCQPILGHNTVFWYRQTMMQGLELLAYFRNRAPLDDSGMPKDRFSAEMPDATLATLKIQPSEPRDSAVYFCASGQLYNEQFFGPGTRLTVL.

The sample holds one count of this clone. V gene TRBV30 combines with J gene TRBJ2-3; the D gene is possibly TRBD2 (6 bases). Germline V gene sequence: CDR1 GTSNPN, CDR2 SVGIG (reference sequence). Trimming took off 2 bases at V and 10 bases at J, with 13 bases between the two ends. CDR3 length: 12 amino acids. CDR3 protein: CAWSRPGGAQYF. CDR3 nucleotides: TGTGCCTGGAGTCGCCCCGGAGGGGCGCAGTATTTT.

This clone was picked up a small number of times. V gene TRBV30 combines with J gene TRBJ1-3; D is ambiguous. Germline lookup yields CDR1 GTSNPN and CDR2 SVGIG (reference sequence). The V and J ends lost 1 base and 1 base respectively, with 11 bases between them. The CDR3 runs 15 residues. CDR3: CAWSDLTGSGNTIYF. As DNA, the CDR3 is TGTGCCTGGAGTGACCTGACGGGATCTGGAAACACCATATATTTT.

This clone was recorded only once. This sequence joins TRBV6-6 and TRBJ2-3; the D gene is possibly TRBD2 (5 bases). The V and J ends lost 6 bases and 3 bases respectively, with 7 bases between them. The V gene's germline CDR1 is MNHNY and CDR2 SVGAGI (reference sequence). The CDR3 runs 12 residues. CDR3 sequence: CASRGGTDTQYF. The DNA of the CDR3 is TGTGCCAGCAGAGGCGGGACAGATACGCAGTATTTT.

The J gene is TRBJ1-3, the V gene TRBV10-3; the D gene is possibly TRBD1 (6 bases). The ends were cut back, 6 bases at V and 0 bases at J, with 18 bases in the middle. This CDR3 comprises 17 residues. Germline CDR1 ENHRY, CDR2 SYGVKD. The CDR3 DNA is TGTGCCATCAGATCCGACCAGGGGACCCCCTCTGGAAACACCATATATTTT. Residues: CAIRSDQGTPSGNTIYF.

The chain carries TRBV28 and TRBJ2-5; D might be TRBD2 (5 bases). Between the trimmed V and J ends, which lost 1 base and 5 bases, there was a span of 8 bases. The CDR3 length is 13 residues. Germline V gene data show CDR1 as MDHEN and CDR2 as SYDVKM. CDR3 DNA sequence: TGTGCCAGCAGTTTATCGGGGTGGGAGACCCAGTACTTC. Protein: CASSLSGWETQYF.

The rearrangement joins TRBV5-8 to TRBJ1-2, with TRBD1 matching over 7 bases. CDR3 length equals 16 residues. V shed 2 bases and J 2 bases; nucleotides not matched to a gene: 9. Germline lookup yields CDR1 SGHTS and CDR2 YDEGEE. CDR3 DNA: TGTGCCAGCAGCTTAAGGGGGCGGGGAGGCAACTATGGCTACACCTTC. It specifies CASSLRGRGGNYGYTF.

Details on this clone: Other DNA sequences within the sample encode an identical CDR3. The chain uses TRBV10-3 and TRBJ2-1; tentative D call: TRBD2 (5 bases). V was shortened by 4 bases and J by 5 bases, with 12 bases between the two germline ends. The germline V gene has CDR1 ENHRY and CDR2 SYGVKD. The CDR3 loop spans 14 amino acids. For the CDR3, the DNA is TGTGCCATCAGTGGTGGGCTAGCCAACAATGAGCAGTTCTTC. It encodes CAISGGLANNEQFF.

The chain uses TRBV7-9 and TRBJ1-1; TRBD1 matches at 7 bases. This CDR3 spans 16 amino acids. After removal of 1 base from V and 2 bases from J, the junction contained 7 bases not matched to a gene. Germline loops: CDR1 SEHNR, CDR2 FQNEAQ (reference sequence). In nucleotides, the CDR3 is TGTGCCAGCAGCTTAGGCAGGGGGTATCGAAACACTGAAGCTTTCTTT. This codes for CASSLGRGYRNTEAFF.

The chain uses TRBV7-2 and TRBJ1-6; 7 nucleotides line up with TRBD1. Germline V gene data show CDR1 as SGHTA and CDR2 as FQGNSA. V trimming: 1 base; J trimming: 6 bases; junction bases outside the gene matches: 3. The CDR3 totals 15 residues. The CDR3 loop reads CASSLGDRANSPLHF. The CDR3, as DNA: TGTGCCAGCAGCTTAGGAGACAGGGCTAATTCACCCCTCCACTTT.

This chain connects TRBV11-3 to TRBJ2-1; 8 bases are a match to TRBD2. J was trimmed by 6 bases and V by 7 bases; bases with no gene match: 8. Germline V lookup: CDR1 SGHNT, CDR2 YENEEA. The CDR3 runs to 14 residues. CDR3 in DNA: TGTGCCAGCAACATTCCGGGACTAGGCAATGAGCAGTTCTTC. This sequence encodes CASNIPGLGNEQFF.

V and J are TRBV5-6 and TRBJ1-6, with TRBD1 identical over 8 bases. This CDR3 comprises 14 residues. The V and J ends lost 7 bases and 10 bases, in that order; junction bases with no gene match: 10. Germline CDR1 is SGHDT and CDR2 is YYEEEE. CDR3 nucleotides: TGTGCCAGCCAGTCTCAGGGGGCGCTCTCACCCCTCCACTTT. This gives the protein CASQSQGALSPLHF.

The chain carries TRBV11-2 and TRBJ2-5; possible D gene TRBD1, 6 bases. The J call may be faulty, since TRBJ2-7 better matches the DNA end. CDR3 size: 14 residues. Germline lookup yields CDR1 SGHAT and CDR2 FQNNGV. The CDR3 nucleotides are TGTGCCAGCAGCCCCGACAGGTTCTCCTACGAGCAGTACTTC. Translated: CASSPDRFSYEQYF.

CDR3 protein: CASRGARTSTDTQYF. CDR3 sequence (DNA): TGTGCCAGCAGAGGAGCACGAACTAGCACAGATACGCAGTATTTT. The rearrangement joins TRBV2 to TRBJ2-3; D is unclear. The CDR3 extends over 15 amino acids. Trimming removed 6 bases at V and 0 bases at J, with 13 bases between. CDR1 and CDR2 from the germline V gene are SNHLY and FYNNEI.

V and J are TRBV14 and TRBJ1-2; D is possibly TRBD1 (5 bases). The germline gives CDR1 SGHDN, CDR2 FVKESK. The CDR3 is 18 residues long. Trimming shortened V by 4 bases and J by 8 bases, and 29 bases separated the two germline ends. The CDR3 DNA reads TGTGCCAGCAGCCGCTTTAGAGCTACCCTCGGACATGCGGGGGGCTACACCTTC. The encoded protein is CASSRFRATLGHAGGYTF.

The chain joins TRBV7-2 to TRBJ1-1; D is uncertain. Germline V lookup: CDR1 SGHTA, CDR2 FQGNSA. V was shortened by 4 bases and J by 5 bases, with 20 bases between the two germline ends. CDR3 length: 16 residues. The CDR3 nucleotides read TGTGCCAGCAGCTCCACCGGGATCAAGGGAGGGACTGAAGCTTTCTTT. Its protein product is CASSSTGIKGGTEAFF.

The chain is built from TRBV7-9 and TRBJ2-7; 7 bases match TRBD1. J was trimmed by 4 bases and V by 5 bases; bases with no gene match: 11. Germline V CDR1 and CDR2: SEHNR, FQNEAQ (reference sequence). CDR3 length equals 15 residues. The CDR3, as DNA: TGTGCCAGCAGCCCTCCGGGAAAGGGGGCTTACGAGCAGTACTTC. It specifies CASSPPGKGAYEQYF.

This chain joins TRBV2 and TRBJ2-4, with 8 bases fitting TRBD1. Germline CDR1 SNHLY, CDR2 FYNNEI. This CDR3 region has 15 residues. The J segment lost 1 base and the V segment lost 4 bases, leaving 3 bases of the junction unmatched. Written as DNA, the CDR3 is TGTGCCAGCAGTGGGACAGGGAAGGCCAAAAACATTCAGTACTTC. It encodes CASSGTGKAKNIQYF.

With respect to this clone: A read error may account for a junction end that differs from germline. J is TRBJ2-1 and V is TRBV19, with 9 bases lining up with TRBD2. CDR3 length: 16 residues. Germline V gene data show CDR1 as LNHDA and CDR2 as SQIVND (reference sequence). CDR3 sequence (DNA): TGTGCCAGTAGTGTAGAAGCGGGAGGATATCTAGGTGAGCAGTTCTTC. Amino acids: CASSVEAGGYLGEQFF.

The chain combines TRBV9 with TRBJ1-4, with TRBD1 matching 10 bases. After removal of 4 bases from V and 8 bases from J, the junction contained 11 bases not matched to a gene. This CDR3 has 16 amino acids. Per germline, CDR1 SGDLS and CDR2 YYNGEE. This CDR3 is CASSYGQGGRQEKLFF. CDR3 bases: TGTGCCAGCAGCTACGGACAGGGGGGCCGACAGGAAAAACTGTTTTTT. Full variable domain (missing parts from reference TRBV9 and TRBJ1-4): DSGVTQTPKHLITATGQRVTLRCSPRSGDLSVYWYQQSLDQGLQFLIQYYNGEERAKGNILERFSAQQFPDLHSELNLSSLELGDSALYFCASSYGQGGRQEKLFFGSGTQLSVL.

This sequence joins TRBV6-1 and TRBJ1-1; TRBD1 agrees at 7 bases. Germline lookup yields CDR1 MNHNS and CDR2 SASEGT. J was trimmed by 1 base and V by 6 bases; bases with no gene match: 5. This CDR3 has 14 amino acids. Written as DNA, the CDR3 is TGTGCCAGCAGGTTGCAGGGGGAGAACACTGAAGCTTTCTTT. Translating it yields CASRLQGENTEAFF.

The DNA of the CDR3 is TGTGCCAGCAGCCAAGATACCAGCGGGACACCCCAAGAGACCCAGTACTTC. It yields the protein CASSQDTSGTPQETQYF. The chain carries TRBV4-2 and TRBJ2-5; tentative D call: TRBD2 (7 bases). Germline V gene sequence: CDR1 LGHNA, CDR2 YNFKEQ. The CDR3 sequence is 17 residues long. V was shortened by 0 bases and J by 1 base, with 15 bases between the two germline ends.

This chain's CDR3 is CASTPGVASSYEQYF. The DNA of the CDR3 is TGTGCCAGCACCCCCGGGGTAGCGAGTTCCTACGAGCAGTACTTC. This chain links TRBV28 with TRBJ2-7, with a possible D match to TRBD2 (5 bases). CDR1 and CDR2 (germline): MDHEN, SYDVKM. V was trimmed by 7 bases and J by 1 base, leaving 17 bases between them. CDR3 length: 15 residues.

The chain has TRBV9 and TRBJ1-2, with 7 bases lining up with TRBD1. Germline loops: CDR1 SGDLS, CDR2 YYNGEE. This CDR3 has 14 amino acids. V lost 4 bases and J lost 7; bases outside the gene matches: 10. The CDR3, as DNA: TGTGCCAGCAGCCCTGACAGGGCTACTGGTGGCTACACCTTC. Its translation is CASSPDRATGGYTF.